A single TCR beta chain is shown here with its context. Healthy people donating bone marrow made up the donors. This specimen belongs to a study of cytomegalovirus exposure and HLA in healthy donors. This CDR3 region has 15 residues. Germline V gives CDR1 SEHNR, CDR2 FQNEAQ (reference sequence). V trimming: 4 bases; J trimming: 4 bases; junction bases outside the gene matches: 7. A multiplex PCR was run with 60 Vbeta primers and 13 Jbeta primers. How the authors handled the data: In a later analysis, the count reached approximately 80 million unique TCR beta chains, with around 10 million shared. Some clones are missing from TCRdb's copy, which holds only in-frame ones; the method was immunoSEQ multiplex PCR. V and J calls and clone size are given by that table; D and trimming were obtained from the DNA. This repertoire shows some 140,000 clones, around 72% found once; its top ten account for approximately 4%.

J is TRBJ2-3 and V is TRBV7-9, with TRBD1 matching 8 bases. This receptor was obtained from a man aged 18 to 30 in good health and CMV-seropositive. The material sequenced was PBMCs. The CDR3 DNA is TGTGCCAGCAGCTCCTTTGACAGGGGATCAGATACGCAGTATTTT. Protein: CASSSFDRGSDTQYF. Combining the CDR3 with reference TRBV7-9 and TRBJ2-3 gives the whole variable domain DTGVSQNPRHKITKRGQNVTFRCDPISEHNRLYWYRQTLGQGPEFLTYFQNEAQLEKSRLLSDRFSAERPKGSFSTLEIQRTEQGDSAMYLCASSSFDRGSDTQYFGPGTRLTVL.